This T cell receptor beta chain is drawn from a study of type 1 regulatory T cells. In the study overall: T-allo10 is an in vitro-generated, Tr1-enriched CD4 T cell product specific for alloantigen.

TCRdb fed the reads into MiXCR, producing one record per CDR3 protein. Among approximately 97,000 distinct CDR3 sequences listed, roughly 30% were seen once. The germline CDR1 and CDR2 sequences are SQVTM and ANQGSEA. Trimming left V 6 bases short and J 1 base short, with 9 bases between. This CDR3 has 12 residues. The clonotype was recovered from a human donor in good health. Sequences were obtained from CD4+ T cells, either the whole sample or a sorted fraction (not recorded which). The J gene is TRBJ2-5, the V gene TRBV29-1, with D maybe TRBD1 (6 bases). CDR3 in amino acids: CSVEQGQETQYF. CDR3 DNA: TGCAGCGTCGAACAGGGCCAAGAGACCCAGTACTTC. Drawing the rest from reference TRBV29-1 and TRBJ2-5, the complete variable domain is SAVISQKPSRDICQRGTSLTIQCQVDSQVTMMFWYRQQPGQSLTLIATANQGSEATYESGFVIDKFPISRPNLTFSTLTVSNMSPEDSSIYLCSVEQGQETQYFGPGTRLLVL.